The text below deals with one T cell receptor (beta chain). Its target is unknown. This CDR3 has 11 residues. CDR1 and CDR2 (germline): MNHNS, SASEGT. The germline V and J ends were trimmed by 2 bases and 10 bases, with 6 bases remaining between them. This sample was taken from a study of cytomegalovirus exposure and HLA in healthy donors. Study-wide results and caveats: Clusters of TCRs from the first cohort tended to co-occur in the 100 to 150 validation repertoires (as a later analysis found).

The method was immunoSEQ multiplex PCR; TCRdb's version includes in-frame clones alone and lacks a portion of them. The repertoire holds roughly 180,000 clones, with about nine tenths as singletons. Sequencing was carried out using PBMCs. This TCR was recovered from a man between 25 and 39 years old in good health and CMV-seropositive. The genes are TRBV6-1 and TRBJ2-1; no clear D gene. As DNA, the CDR3 is TGTGCCAGCAGTGAATTCGACGAGCAGTTCTTC. It specifies CASSEFDEQFF.